This TCR beta chain was obtained from a study of blood T cell repertoires in COVID-19. The wider study: The United States, Italy and Spain provided the acute and convalescent COVID-19 samples.

Trimming stripped 2 bases from V and 0 bases from J, with 18 bases between. The germline V gene encodes CDR1 SGHTA and CDR2 FQGTGA. The CDR3 runs 18 residues. Sequencing used immunoSEQ multiplex PCR; TCRdb keeps in-frame clones, though not all of them. Of about 88,000 clones listed, more than 90% are singletons. This TCR derives from a man in his 60s with acute or convalescent COVID-19. The sequencing sample was made of peripheral blood. This rearrangement joins TRBV7-3 to TRBJ2-3; TRBD1 is a possible D gene (6 bases). CDR3: CASSLGPPGQTSTDTQYF. The CDR3, as DNA: TGTGCCAGCAGCTTAGGTCCCCCGGGACAAACAAGCACAGATACGCAGTATTTT.